This TCR beta chain was identified in a study of T cells in localized non-small cell lung cancer. General study results and limits: Appearance in adjacent lung was seen for a median 57 of the top 100 tumor clones.

Germline loops: CDR1 MGHRA, CDR2 YSYEKL. The CDR3 totals 15 residues. V shed 1 base, J shed 3 bases, and the junction held 5 bases outside the gene matches. Repertoires were generated with immunoSEQ multiplex PCR, while TCRdb's copy carries only in-frame clones and drops some. The table includes 35,000 to 45,000 clones, 88% detected once. This clone was recorded once. Its matching antigen is unknown. The clonotype comes from a female donor over 55 with stage I squamous cell lung carcinoma. This specimen consisted of peripheral blood, obtained before any cancer treatment. This chain uses TRBV4-1 with TRBJ1-2; the match to TRBD1 covers 7 bases. CDR3 nucleotide sequence: TGCGCCAGCAGCCAAGGGTCCGGGACAGACTATGGCTACACCTTC. This encodes CASSQGSGTDYGYTF.